Detailed here is one T cell receptor beta chain. No cognate antigen has been identified for it. No clone much larger than this one lies a single base away; base qualities are absent. The sample belongs to a study of blood T cell repertoires in COVID-19 (dated by TCRdb to between 2020 and 2021). Background on the whole study: The collaborator samples originated in the United States, Italy and Spain and spanned the acute and convalescent phases of COVID-19. The material from the prospective study consisted of cDNA or gDNA derived from T cells, B-cell-depleted T cells, or PBMCs. Deeply sampled blood TCRbeta repertoires from subjects exposed to, actively infected with, or recovered from COVID-19 were included in the dataset. A freely available public database, intended as a resource for researchers studying the immune response to SARS-CoV-2, is where the repertoires were released. The samples were drawn from the first 160 participants of the ongoing ImmuneRACE study and from roughly 1,300 subjects provided by 6 global collaborators. Sample metadata almost always included a de-identified subject ID, COVID-19 status, age in years and sex. Where HLA class I and class II types were available, the types were taken from metadata supplied by the sample provider, not from assay-based typing.

A distance of 17 bases separates the germline ends of V and J, which lose 1 base and 11 bases respectively. CDR1 and CDR2 were assigned from the germline V gene (reference sequence) as LGHDT and YNNKEL. The CDR3 measures 14 amino acids from cysteine to phenylalanine. Only the CDR3 portion is preserved as DNA: 42 bases, with reading frame beginning at the first base. The research as a whole found: Clinical and demographic metadata were provided uncurated, with the amount varying by source and participant.

TCRbeta CDR3 regions were amplified from genomic DNA using the immunoSEQ Assay, a bias-controlled multiplex PCR. Per the authors' processing: Nucleated cell counts per sample were estimated from amplification of reference gene primers within the assay. To quantify the absolute abundance of each unique TCRbeta CDR3 rearrangement, sequence reads were collapsed and filtered. For each sample, productive Simpson clonality was calculated as the square root of Simpson's diversity index across productive rearrangements. Sourced from immuneACCESS, this table was stored by TCRdb with only in-frame sequences that have V and J called. A share of the clones is absent; for the studies checked, an unresolved V gene accounts for under half, and the remainder has no known explanation. The V and J calls and clone size are taken from that table; D and trimming were inferred from the DNA. The sample has 60,000 or so clones on record, around four fifths of them singletons. Jointly, the top ten make up 13% of the sample.

The collaborating institutions used their own protocols to collect whole blood in K2EDTA tubes. For TCRbeta analysis, collaborators shipped samples as frozen whole blood, isolated PBMCs, or DNA extracted from either of those sample types. The sequencing input was peripheral blood. The chain was built from TRBV3-1 (or the pseudogene TRBV3-2) and TRBJ1-1; the D segment cannot be called with confidence. The receptor comes from a woman older than 75 with acute or convalescent COVID-19. This receptor has the CDR3 CASSQAVGDGYAFF. The sequenced DNA: TGTGCCAGCAGCCAAGCGGTTGGAGACGGTTACGCTTTCTTT.